Each of the 21 T cell receptor beta chains below was sequenced from the same sample in a study of CD8+CD57+ T cells in acquired aplastic anemia. TCR beta VDJ and CDR3 profiles were obtained from a genomic DNA template. TCRdb analysed the reads with MiXCR anew, one entry per CDR3 protein. The sample lists fewer than 85,000 distinct CDR3 sequences, under 80% occurring once. Sequencing was done on patients that had shown CD8+CD57+ cell expansion by flow cytometry. Sequencing input: sorted CD4+, CD8+, or CD8+CD57+ T cells (not recorded which) from PBMCs. The receptor source for this set is a human donor with aplastic anemia.

This CDR3 is CASSEGDRGNSPLHF. The CDR3 DNA reads as TGTGCCAGCAGTGAGGGGGACAGGGGTAATTCACCCCTCCACTTT. The chain joins TRBV2 to TRBJ1-6, with TRBD1 identical over 10 bases. This CDR3 has 15 residues. CDR1 is SNHLY, CDR2 FYNNEI, per germline. The junction had 2 bases not matched to a gene; V was cut back by 3 bases and J by 6 bases.

This chain links TRBV7-3 with TRBJ2-3, with 7 positions matching TRBD2. Germline CDR1 and CDR2: SGHTA and FQGTGA. The CDR3 runs to 16 residues. Losses at the gene ends were 2 bases for V and 2 bases for J; bases not matched to a gene: 7. The CDR3 region is CASSLVAGDHTDTQYF. The CDR3 DNA reads TGTGCCAGCAGCTTAGTAGCGGGCGACCACACAGATACGCAGTATTTT.

This clonotype was seen a few times. The V call is TRBV29-1, the J call TRBJ1-2; 11 positions match TRBD1. With V trimmed by 3 bases and J by 7 bases, 7 bases remained unmatched. Germline V gives CDR1 SQVTM, CDR2 ANQGSEA. The CDR3 has 14 residues. CDR3 loop: CSVENGQGAFGYTF. For the CDR3, the DNA is TGCAGCGTTGAGAACGGACAGGGGGCGTTTGGCTACACCTTC.

With regard to this clonotype: The junction does not match germline at one end; this may be a read error. The chain combines TRBV13 with TRBJ1-1; D perhaps matches TRBD1 (5 bases). The germline gives CDR1 PRHDT, CDR2 FYEKMQ (reference sequence). The CDR3 is 15 amino acids. CDR3 DNA sequence: TGTGCCAGCAGCGTAGGGGCGTCCCTGGAGACTGAAGCTTTCTTT. This encodes CASSVGASLETEAFF. The whole variable domain, filled in from reference TRBV13 and TRBJ1-1, reads AAGVIQSPRHLIKEKRETATLKCYPIPRHDTVYWYQQGPGQDPQFLISFYEKMQSDKGSIPDRFSAQQFSDYHSELNMSSLELGDSALYFCASSVGASLETEAFFGQGTRLTVV.

The chain uses TRBV24-1 and TRBJ2-5, with 10 nucleotides matching TRBD1. The CDR3 contains 15 residues. V shed 8 bases, J shed 5 bases, and the junction held 10 bases outside the gene matches. Germline CDR1 is KGHDR and CDR2 is SFDVKD. The DNA of the CDR3 is TGTGCCACCAACACCGGGACAGGGGATAGGGAGACCCAGTACTTC. Protein product: CATNTGTGDRETQYF.

V gene TRBV7-2 combines with J gene TRBJ2-7; TRBD1 is a possible D gene (6 bases). V lost 5 bases, J lost 4 bases, and 9 bases lay in between. CDR1 and CDR2 from the germline V gene are SGHTA and FQGNSA. CDR3 size: 12 residues. The DNA of the CDR3 is TGTGCCAGCAGCCAGGACAGTTACGAGCAGTACTTC. It translates to CASSQDSYEQYF.

To note about this clonotype: Mismatch with germline at one junction end may stem from a read error. The V gene is TRBV10-3, the J gene TRBJ2-1, with a tentative D call TRBD2 (6 bases). This CDR3 region has 17 residues. CDR1 and CDR2 from the germline V gene are ENHRY and SYGVKD. The CDR3 reads CANSRGSGAGYGNEKFF. The DNA of the CDR3 is TGTGCCAACAGTCGAGGGTCAGGTGCGGGATACGGCAATGAGAAGTTCTTC.

The rearrangement links TRBV19 to TRBJ2-7; weak D call: TRBD2 (6 bases). Germline V lookup: CDR1 LNHDA, CDR2 SQIVND (reference sequence). Trimming stripped 3 bases from V and 3 bases from J, with 9 bases between. This CDR3 contains 13 residues. In nucleotides, the CDR3 is TGTGCCAGTAGTATGGGAGGCGGCTACGAGCAGTACTTC. It specifies CASSMGGGYEQYF. The full variable domain, rest sourced from reference TRBV19 and TRBJ2-7, is DGGITQSPKYLFRKEGQNVTLSCEQNLNHDAMYWYRQDPGQGLRLIYYSQIVNDFQKGDIAEGYSVSREKKESFPLTVTSAQKNPTAFYLCASSMGGGYEQYFGPGTRLTVT.

The V and J genes are TRBV12-3 or TRBV12-4 and TRBJ2-7; D gene uncertain. Trimming removed 8 bases at V and 6 bases at J, with 8 bases between. This CDR3 has 10 amino acids. The CDR3 nucleotides are TGTGCCAGCGGGAACCTCGAGCAGTACTTC. It yields the protein CASGNLEQYF.

CDR3 DNA sequence: TGTGCCAGCAGTCCGACTAGCGGGGGCGCAGATACGCAGTATTTT. This gives the protein CASSPTSGGADTQYF. The V call is TRBV2, the J call TRBJ2-3, with 12 bases aligning to TRBD2. Trimming at V came to 5 bases and at J to 4 bases, leaving 4 bases not matched to a gene. Germline V gene data show CDR1 as SNHLY and CDR2 as FYNNEI. This CDR3 is 15 amino acids long.

V usage is TRBV5-4 and J usage is TRBJ2-7, with TRBD2 matching 7 bases. The CDR3 length is 12 residues. With V trimmed by 10 bases and J by 6 bases, 10 bases remained unmatched. Germline values: CDR1 SGHNT, CDR2 YYREEE (reference sequence). CDR3 loop: CAAGLGGVEQYF. The CDR3 nucleotides read TGTGCCGCCGGCTTGGGAGGGGTCGAGCAGTACTTC. The whole variable domain, remainder taken from reference TRBV5-4 and TRBJ2-7, is ETGVTQSPTHLIKTRGQQVTLRCSSQSGHNTVSWYQQALGQGPQFIFQYYREEENGRGNFPPRFSGLQFPNYSSELNVNALELDDSALYLCAAGLGGVEQYFGPGTRLTVT.

The rearrangement links TRBV7-9 to TRBJ2-5, with TRBD2 matching 12 bases. CDR3 length: 16 amino acids. V was pared by 5 bases and J by 4 bases, with 8 bases of the junction left unmatched. CDR1 and CDR2 (germline): SEHNR, FQNEAQ (reference sequence). The CDR3 coding sequence is TGTGCCAGCAGCCTACGGACTAGCGGGGTGGGAGAGACCCAGTACTTC. Protein sequence: CASSLRTSGVGETQYF.

This chain uses TRBV9 with TRBJ2-5, with 10 bases identical to TRBD2. The trim removed 3 bases at V and 5 bases at J, leaving 7 bases unmatched. The CDR3 extends over 15 amino acids. Looked up from germline, CDR1 is SGDLS and CDR2 is YYNGEE. The CDR3 reads CASSGAGGPRETQYF. The CDR3 DNA reads TGTGCCAGCAGCGGAGCGGGGGGGCCGCGGGAGACCCAGTACTTC.

This clonotype was found many times. The chain links TRBV7-9 to TRBJ2-5; 8 bases fit TRBD2. J lost 4 bases, V lost 4 bases, and 8 bases had no gene match. The CDR3 is 15 amino acids. Germline V gives CDR1 SEHNR, CDR2 FQNEAQ (reference sequence). CDR3 sequence: CASSYSGGQRETQYF. The CDR3 region has the DNA TGTGCCAGCAGCTATTCGGGGGGGCAGAGAGAGACCCAGTACTTC.

This clonotype appeared a few times. V gene TRBV9 combines with J gene TRBJ2-3; 7 nucleotides align to TRBD2. The germline gives CDR1 SGDLS, CDR2 YYNGEE. The length of the CDR3 is 15 residues. V gave up 4 bases and J gave up 0 bases; unmatched junction bases: 5. The CDR3 sequence: CASSPTSVSTDTQYF. The CDR3 coding sequence is TGTGCCAGCAGCCCTACTAGCGTCAGCACAGATACGCAGTATTTT.

CDR3 sequence: CASSIGGTGELFF. The CDR3 DNA reads TGTGCCAGTAGTATCGGGGGTACCGGGGAGCTGTTTTTT. The chain couples TRBV19 to TRBJ2-2; TRBD2 is a possible D gene (6 bases). V dropped 3 bases and J dropped 5 bases, with 7 bases sitting between them. The CDR3 spans 13 residues. CDR1 LNHDA and CDR2 SQIVND come from the germline V gene (reference sequence).

This rearrangement joins TRBV27 to TRBJ2-7; 9 bases line up with TRBD2. This CDR3 spans 18 amino acids. V lost 0 bases to trimming and J lost 6 bases; unmatched junction nucleotides: 15. Looked up from germline, CDR1 is MNHEY and CDR2 is SMNVEV (reference sequence). The CDR3 sequence is CASSLSSLGLAGIGEQYF. The CDR3 DNA is TGTGCCAGCAGTTTATCGTCGTTAGGGCTAGCGGGGATAGGCGAGCAGTACTTC.

The chain links TRBV7-9 to TRBJ1-2; D is unresolved. Trimming stripped 5 bases from V and 3 bases from J, with 10 bases between. The CDR3 runs 13 residues. Germline CDR1 reads SEHNR; CDR2 reads FQNEAQ (reference sequence). The CDR3 bases are TGTGCCAGCAGCCCGGTGGCGGACTATGGCTACACCTTC. The encoded protein is CASSPVADYGYTF. Complete variable domain (other parts from reference TRBV7-9 and TRBJ1-2): DTGVSQNPRHKITKRGQNVTFRCDPISEHNRLYWYRQTLGQGPEFLTYFQNEAQLEKSRLLSDRFSAERPKGSFSTLEIQRTEQGDSAMYLCASSPVADYGYTFGSGTRLTVV.

The chain links TRBV30 to TRBJ2-2; no firm D call. Trimming pared 3 bases from V and 5 bases from J, leaving 7 bases between. The CDR3 contains 12 residues. Germline assignment: CDR1 GTSNPN and CDR2 SVGIG (reference sequence). The CDR3 DNA sequence: TGTGCCTGGAGCAGAAGTACCGGGGAGCTGTTTTTT. It specifies CAWSRSTGELFF.

This clonotype was detected once. This may arise from a read error, as a much more abundant clone is one base away. The chain links TRBV6-5 to TRBJ1-2; the D is unclear. Germline CDR1 and CDR2: MNHEY and SVGAGI. This CDR3 is 14 amino acids long. For the CDR3, the DNA is TGTGCCAGCAGTTCCCCAAACTTCGACTATGGCTACGCCTTC. Translation: CASSSPNFDYGYAF.

CDR3 loop: CASSTSQSTDTQYF. The CDR3 nucleotides read TGTGCCAGCAGCACCTCACAGAGCACAGATACGCAGTATTTT. V and J are TRBV7-9 and TRBJ2-3, with unresolved D. Between the trimmed V and J ends, which lost 5 bases and 0 bases, there was a span of 9 bases. Germline V lookup: CDR1 SEHNR, CDR2 FQNEAQ (reference sequence). The CDR3 runs 14 residues. Looking up the rest from reference TRBV7-9 and TRBJ2-3 gives the full variable domain: DTGVSQNPRHKITKRGQNVTFRCDPISEHNRLYWYRQTLGQGPEFLTYFQNEAQLEKSRLLSDRFSAERPKGSFSTLEIQRTEQGDSAMYLCASSTSQSTDTQYFGPGTRLTVL.